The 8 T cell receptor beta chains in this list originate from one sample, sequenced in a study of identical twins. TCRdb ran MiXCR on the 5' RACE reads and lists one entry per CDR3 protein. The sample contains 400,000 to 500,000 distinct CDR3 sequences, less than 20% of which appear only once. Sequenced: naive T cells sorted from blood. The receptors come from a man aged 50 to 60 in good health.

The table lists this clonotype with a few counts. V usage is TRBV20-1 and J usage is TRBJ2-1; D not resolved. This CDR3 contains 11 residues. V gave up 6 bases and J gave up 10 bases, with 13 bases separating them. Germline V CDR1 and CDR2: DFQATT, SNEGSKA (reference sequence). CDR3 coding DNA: TGCAGTGCCTTACGGAGTCTAGAGCAGTTCTTC. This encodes CSALRSLEQFF.

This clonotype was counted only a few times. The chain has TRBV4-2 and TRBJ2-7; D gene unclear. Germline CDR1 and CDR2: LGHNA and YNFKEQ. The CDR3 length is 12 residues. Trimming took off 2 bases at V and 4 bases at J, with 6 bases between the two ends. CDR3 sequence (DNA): TGTGCCAGCAGCCAACGTGGGTACGAGCAGTACTTC. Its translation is CASSQRGYEQYF.

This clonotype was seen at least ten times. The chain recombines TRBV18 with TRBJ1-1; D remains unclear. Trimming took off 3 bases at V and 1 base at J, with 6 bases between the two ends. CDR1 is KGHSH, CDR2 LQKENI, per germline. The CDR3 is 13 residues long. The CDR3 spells CASSPMPNTEAFF. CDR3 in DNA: TGTGCCAGCTCACCTATGCCGAACACTGAAGCTTTCTTT.

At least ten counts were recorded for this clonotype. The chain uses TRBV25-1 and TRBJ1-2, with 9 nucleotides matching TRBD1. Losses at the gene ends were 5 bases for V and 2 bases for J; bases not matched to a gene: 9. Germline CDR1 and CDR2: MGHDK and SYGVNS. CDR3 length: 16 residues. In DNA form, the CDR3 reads TGTGCCAGCAGTTCGCGTCCCGGGACAGGGAACTATGGCTACACCTTC. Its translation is CASSSRPGTGNYGYTF.

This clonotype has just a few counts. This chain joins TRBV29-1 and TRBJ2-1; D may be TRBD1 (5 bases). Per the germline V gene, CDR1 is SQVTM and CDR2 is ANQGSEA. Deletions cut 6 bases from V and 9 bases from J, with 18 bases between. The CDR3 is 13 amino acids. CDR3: CSVGPLRRTEQFF. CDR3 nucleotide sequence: TGCAGCGTGGGGCCCCTGCGGCGTACTGAGCAGTTCTTC.

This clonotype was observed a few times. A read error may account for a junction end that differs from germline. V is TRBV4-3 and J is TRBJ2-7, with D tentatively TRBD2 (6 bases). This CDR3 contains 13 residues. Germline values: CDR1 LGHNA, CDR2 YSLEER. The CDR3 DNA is TGCGCCAGCAGCCAAGATATAGGAGGGCAGTTTGACTTC. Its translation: CASSQDIGGQFDF.

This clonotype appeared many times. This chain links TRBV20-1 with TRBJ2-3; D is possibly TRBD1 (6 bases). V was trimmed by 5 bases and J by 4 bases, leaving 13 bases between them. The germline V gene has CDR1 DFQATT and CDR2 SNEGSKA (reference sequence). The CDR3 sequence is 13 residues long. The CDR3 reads CSAHNRVPDTQYF. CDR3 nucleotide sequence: TGCAGTGCTCATAACAGGGTTCCAGATACGCAGTATTTT.

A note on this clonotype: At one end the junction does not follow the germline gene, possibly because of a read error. The CDR3 protein is CASSPRPETQYF. CDR3 DNA sequence: TGTGCTAGCAGCCCGCGGCCAGAGACCCAGTACTTC. The V and J genes are TRBV7-7 and TRBJ2-5; D is unclear. CDR1 is SSHAT, CDR2 FNYEAQ, per germline (reference sequence). This CDR3 comprises 12 residues.